The 7 T cell receptor beta chains listed next were all sequenced from one sample in a study of lymphopenia after photon versus proton radiotherapy. Sequencing was performed with immunoSEQ multiplex PCR; in TCRdb, only in-frame clones are kept and a portion is missing. The sample includes 65,000 to 85,000 clones, under 95% of them seen just once. Sequenced here: peripheral blood, sampled from a patient treated with photon-based radiotherapy. These receptors originate from a middle-aged woman with cholangiocarcinoma.

CDR3 loop: CASSLSTGQSYEQYF. The CDR3 nucleotides read TGTGCCAGCAGCTTAAGTACGGGCCAATCCTACGAGCAGTACTTC. The rearrangement uses TRBV11-1 and TRBJ2-7; no firm D call. Trimming shortened V by 2 bases and J by 1 base, and 12 bases separated the two germline ends. This CDR3 is 15 amino acids long. Germline-derived CDR1 and CDR2 are SGHAT and FQDESV (reference sequence).

The chain joins TRBV4-3 to TRBJ2-7, with D unclear. V was cut by 1 base and J by 6 bases, with 16 bases left in between. Germline assignment: CDR1 LGHNA and CDR2 YSLEER. The CDR3 spans 15 residues. CDR3 sequence reads: CASSQGYRSRGEQYF. CDR3 sequence (DNA): TGCGCCAGCAGCCAAGGGTATCGGTCCCGAGGCGAGCAGTACTTC.

This chain uses TRBV9 with TRBJ2-1, with 9 bases identical to TRBD2. CDR1 is SGDLS and CDR2 is YYNGEE in the germline V gene. With V trimmed by 0 bases and J by 5 bases, 3 bases remained unmatched. The CDR3 extends over 15 amino acids. CDR3 sequence: CASSVGTSENNEQFF. The CDR3, as DNA: TGTGCCAGCAGCGTAGGGACTAGCGAAAACAATGAGCAGTTCTTC.

This clone was picked up a small number of times. The chain employs TRBV29-1 and TRBJ1-6, with 7 bases matching TRBD1. V dropped 7 bases and J dropped 7; count of bases not matched to a gene: 7. Germline values: CDR1 SQVTM, CDR2 ANQGSEA. The CDR3 is made up of 13 amino acids. CDR3 loop: CSARQGLNSPLHF. CDR3 nucleotide sequence: TGCAGCGCCCGACAGGGACTAAATTCACCCCTCCACTTT.

The chain links TRBV5-1 to TRBJ1-5, with D uncertain. Germline lookup yields CDR1 SGHRS and CDR2 YFSETQ. This CDR3 comprises 15 residues. Trimming took 4 bases from V and 3 from J, leaving 14 bases between them. The CDR3 coding sequence is TGCGCCAGCAGCAAGTCGGGTGTCGACAATCAGCCCCAGCATTTT. This gives the protein CASSKSGVDNQPQHF.

The rearrangement uses TRBV6-6 and TRBJ2-3; tentative D call: TRBD1 (6 bases). CDR3 length equals 14 residues. Germline V lookup: CDR1 MNHNY, CDR2 SVGAGI (reference sequence). Trimming shortened V by 10 bases and J by 0 bases, and 14 bases separated the two germline ends. CDR3 sequence: CAIRTGPSTDTQYF. The CDR3 DNA follows: TGTGCCATCAGAACAGGGCCTAGCACAGATACGCAGTATTTT.

This clone was recorded only once. This sequence joins TRBV30 and TRBJ2-1; TRBD2 might be the D (7 bases). Trimming removed 1 base from V and 10 bases from J, with 14 bases in between. Per germline, CDR1 GTSNPN and CDR2 SVGIG (reference sequence). The CDR3 covers 13 residues. The CDR3 loop is CAWSEGGAREQFF. CDR3 nucleotides: TGTGCCTGGAGTGAAGGGGGGGCCCGGGAGCAGTTCTTC.